This paragraph reports one TCR beta chain. Its target is not known. The sample is drawn from a study of shared clonotypes between healthy human individuals. Study outcomes and limitations: Four donors held roughly 5% of naive CD4 clonotypes in common.

The CDR3 has 15 residues. V was trimmed by 4 bases and J by 10 bases, leaving 17 bases between them. The germline V gene encodes CDR1 LNHDA and CDR2 SQIVND (reference sequence). Sorted subsets were amplified in replicate PCRs using around 200 ng DNA, roughly 30,000 T cell genomes. The data were produced by immunoSEQ multiplex PCR, yet TCRdb's version contains in-frame clones alone and is incomplete. Here the sample spans millions of clones, over 85% being singletons. Sequencing was performed on naive CD4+ T cells sorted from blood. Subset reported: CD45RA+ positively selected. The chain uses TRBV19 and TRBJ1-6; a weak D match, TRBD1 (6 bases). The TCR was taken from a man between 18 and 29 years old in good health. CDR3 region: CASSRESTGSSPLHF. In nucleotides, the CDR3 is TGTGCCAGTAGTAGGGAATCTACAGGGAGCTCACCCCTCCACTTT.